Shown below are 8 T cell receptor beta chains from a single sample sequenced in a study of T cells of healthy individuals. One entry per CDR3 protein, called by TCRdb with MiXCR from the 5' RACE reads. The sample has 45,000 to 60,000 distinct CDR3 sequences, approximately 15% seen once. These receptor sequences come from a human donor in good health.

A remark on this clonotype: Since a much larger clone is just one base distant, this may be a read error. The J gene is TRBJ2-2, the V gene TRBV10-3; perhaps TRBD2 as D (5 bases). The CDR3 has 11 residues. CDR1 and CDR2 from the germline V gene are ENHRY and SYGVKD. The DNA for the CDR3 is TGTGCCATCGCGAACACCGGGGAGCCGTTTTTT. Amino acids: CAIANTGEPFF.

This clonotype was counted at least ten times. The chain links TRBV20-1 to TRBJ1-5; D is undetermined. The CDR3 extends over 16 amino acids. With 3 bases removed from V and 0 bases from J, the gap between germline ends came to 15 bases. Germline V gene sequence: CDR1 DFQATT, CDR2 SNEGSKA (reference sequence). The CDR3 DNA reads TGCAGTGCTAGTAACGGCAGGTCCATTAGCAATCAGCCCCAGCATTTT. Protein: CSASNGRSISNQPQHF.

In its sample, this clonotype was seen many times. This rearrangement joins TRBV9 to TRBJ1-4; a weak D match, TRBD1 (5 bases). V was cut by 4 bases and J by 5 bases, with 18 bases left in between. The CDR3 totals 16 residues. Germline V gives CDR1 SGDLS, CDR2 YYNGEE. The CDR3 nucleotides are TGTGCCAGCAGCTCATCATCCGGGACGGGGAATGAAAAACTGTTTTTT. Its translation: CASSSSSGTGNEKLFF.

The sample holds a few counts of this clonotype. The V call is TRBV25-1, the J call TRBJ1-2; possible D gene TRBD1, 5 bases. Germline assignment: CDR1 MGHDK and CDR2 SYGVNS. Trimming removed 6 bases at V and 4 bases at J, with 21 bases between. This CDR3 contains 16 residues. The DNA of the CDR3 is TGTGCCAGCAGCCTACCCGGGACCCTTAGGGGCTATGGCTACACCTTC. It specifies CASSLPGTLRGYGYTF.

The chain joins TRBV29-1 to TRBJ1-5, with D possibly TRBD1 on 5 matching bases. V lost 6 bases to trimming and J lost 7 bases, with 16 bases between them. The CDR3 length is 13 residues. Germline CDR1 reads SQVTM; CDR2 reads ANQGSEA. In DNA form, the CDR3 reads TGCAGCGTGAGGATGGGGGAGACGCAGCCCCAGCATTTT. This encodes CSVRMGETQPQHF.

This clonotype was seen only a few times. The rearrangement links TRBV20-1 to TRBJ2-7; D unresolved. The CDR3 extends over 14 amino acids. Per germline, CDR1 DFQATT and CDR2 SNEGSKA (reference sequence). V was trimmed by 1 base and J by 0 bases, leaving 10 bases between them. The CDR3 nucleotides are TGCAGTGCTAGAGTAGGCAGCCTCTCCTACGAGCAGTACTTC. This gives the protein CSARVGSLSYEQYF.

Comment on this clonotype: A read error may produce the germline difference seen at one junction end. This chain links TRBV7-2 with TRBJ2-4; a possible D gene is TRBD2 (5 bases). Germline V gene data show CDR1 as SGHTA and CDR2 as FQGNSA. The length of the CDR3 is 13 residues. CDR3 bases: TGTGCCAGCATCTTAGTAGCGAGGGCGATTCAGTACTTC. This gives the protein CASILVARAIQYF.

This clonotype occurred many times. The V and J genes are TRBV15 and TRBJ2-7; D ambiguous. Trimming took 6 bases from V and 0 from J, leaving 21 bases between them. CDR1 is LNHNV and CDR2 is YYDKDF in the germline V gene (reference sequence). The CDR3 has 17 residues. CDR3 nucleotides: TGTGCCACCAGAGATATACCGGGTCCTCAGAGCTCCTACGAGCAGTACTTC. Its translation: CATRDIPGPQSSYEQYF.